These 9 T cell receptor beta chains share one sample of origin, sequenced in a study of spatial heterogeneity in lung cancer. Using its own MiXCR run on the 5' RACE reads, TCRdb lists one record per CDR3 protein. This table has roughly 54,000 distinct CDR3 sequences, approximately 7.6% appearing once. Time point meaning: sample taken at primary tumor resection. Researchers sequenced whole RNA taken from tumor, nontumor lung or frozen PBMC without sorting. Material: PBMCs, obtained at surgery. These receptors all come from a female donor with early-stage non-small cell lung cancer.

Many counts were recorded for this clonotype. V and J are TRBV19 and TRBJ2-3, with 11 bases lining up with TRBD1. There are 17 residues in the CDR3. The V gene end was trimmed by 9 bases and the J gene end by 5 bases; junction bases not matched to a gene: 16. Germline V lookup: CDR1 LNHDA, CDR2 SQIVND (reference sequence). CDR3 residues: CASSVLRTGGAEDTQYF. The CDR3 region has the DNA TGTGCCAGCTCAGTTCTGAGGACAGGGGGCGCGGAAGATACGCAGTATTTT.

This chain connects TRBV4-2 to TRBJ2-2, with D perhaps TRBD2 (6 bases). Germline CDR1 reads LGHNA; CDR2 reads YNFKEQ. There are 17 residues in the CDR3. V was pared by 7 bases and J by 5 bases, with 23 bases between. The CDR3 loop reads CASTTNFGTGDTGELFF. The CDR3 bases are TGTGCCAGCACCACCAACTTTGGGACGGGAGATACCGGGGAGCTGTTTTTT.

This clonotype was picked up a small number of times. This chain uses TRBV28 with TRBJ1-2; tentative D call: TRBD1 (5 bases). The V and J ends lost 6 bases and 0 bases respectively, with 14 bases between them. The CDR3 runs to 15 residues. The germline gives CDR1 MDHEN, CDR2 SYDVKM. The CDR3: CASREGPIANYGYTF. The CDR3 region has the DNA TGTGCCAGCAGGGAGGGGCCGATAGCTAACTATGGCTACACCTTC.

This rearrangement joins TRBV19 to TRBJ1-5, with a tentative D call TRBD1 (5 bases). CDR3 length equals 15 residues. Trimming took off 0 bases at V and 6 bases at J, with 12 bases between the two ends. Germline V gene lookup returns CDR1 LNHDA and CDR2 SQIVND (reference sequence). CDR3 in DNA: TGTGCCAGTAGTATAGATCGGGGCAGCCTTCAGCCCCAGCATTTT. This codes for CASSIDRGSLQPQHF.

The CDR3 reads CASSYQLTANQPQHF. The CDR3 DNA reads TGTGCCAGCAGTTACCAGCTGACAGCTAATCAGCCCCAGCATTTT. The rearrangement links TRBV6-2 or TRBV6-3 to TRBJ1-5; TRBD1 is a possible D gene (5 bases). CDR1 is MNHEY, CDR2 SVGEGT, per germline. This CDR3 has 15 amino acids. The germline V and J ends were trimmed by 2 bases and 4 bases, with 12 bases remaining between them.

The chain couples TRBV2 to TRBJ2-5; TRBD2 matches 12 bases. The germline V gene encodes CDR1 SNHLY and CDR2 FYNNEI. V was pared by 7 bases and J by 5 bases, with 11 bases of the junction left unmatched. CDR3 length equals 16 residues. The CDR3 nucleotides are TGTGCCAGCAATCCCCTAGCGGGGGGGCCCGGTGAGACCCAGTACTTC. It encodes CASNPLAGGPGETQYF.

There are a few counts of this clonotype. The V call is TRBV21-1, the J call TRBJ1-5; the table names TRBD1, a call not compared with the DNA. TRBV21-1 is termed a pseudogene. The CDR3 contains 19 residues. The CDR3 region is CASRAKNSDRNYSNQPQHF. CDR3 DNA: TGTGCCAGCAGAGCGAAGAATTCGGACAGAAACTATAGCAATCAGCCCCAGCATTTT.

This clonotype was seen only a few times. The chain uses TRBV5-1 and TRBJ2-3; TRBD1 might be the D (6 bases). CDR3 size: 14 residues. The V end lost 5 bases, the J end lost 1 base, and 11 bases lay between the germline ends. Germline assignment: CDR1 SGHRS and CDR2 YFSETQ. The DNA of the CDR3 is TGCGCCAGCAGTCAAAGACAGGGCACAGATACGCAGTATTTT. The encoded protein is CASSQRQGTDTQYF.

Only a few counts were recorded for this clonotype. CDR3 nucleotides: TGTGCCAGCAGCCAAGACGCCGGGACAGTAAGGGAGGAAAAACTGTTTTTT. Translated: CASSQDAGTVREEKLFF. This chain joins TRBV3-2 and TRBJ1-4; the D call TRBD1 from the table was never checked on the DNA. TRBV3-2 is a pseudogene. CDR3 length: 17 amino acids.